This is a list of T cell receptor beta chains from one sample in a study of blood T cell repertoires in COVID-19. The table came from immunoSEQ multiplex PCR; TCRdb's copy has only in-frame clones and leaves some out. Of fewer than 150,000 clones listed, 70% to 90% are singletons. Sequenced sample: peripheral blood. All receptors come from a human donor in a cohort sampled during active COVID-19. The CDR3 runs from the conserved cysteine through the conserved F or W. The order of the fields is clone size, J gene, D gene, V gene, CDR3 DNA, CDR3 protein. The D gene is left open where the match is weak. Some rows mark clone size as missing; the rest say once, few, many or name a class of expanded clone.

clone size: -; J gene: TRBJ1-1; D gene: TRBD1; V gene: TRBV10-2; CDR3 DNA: TGCGCCAGCCGGACAGGCTCGATGAACACTGAAGCTTTCTTT; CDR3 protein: CASRTGSMNTEAFF
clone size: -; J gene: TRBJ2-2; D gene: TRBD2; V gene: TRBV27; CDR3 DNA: TGTGCCAGCAGTTGGAGGGAGGGCGGGGAGCTGTTTTTT; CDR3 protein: CASSWREGGELFF
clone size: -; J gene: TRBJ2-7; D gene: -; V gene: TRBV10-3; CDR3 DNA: TGTGCCATCAGCCCTACAGTCCTTAGCTCCTACGAGCAGTACTTC; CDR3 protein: CAISPTVLSSYEQYF
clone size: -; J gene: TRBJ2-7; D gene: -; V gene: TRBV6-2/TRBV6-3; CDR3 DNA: TGTGCCAGCAGTTACCGACATAACTACGAGCAGTACTTC; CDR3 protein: CASSYRHNYEQYF
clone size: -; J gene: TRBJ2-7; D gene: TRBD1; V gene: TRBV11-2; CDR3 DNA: TGTGCCAGCAGCTTCGGACAGGGGAACGAGCAGTACTTC; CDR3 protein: CASSFGQGNEQYF
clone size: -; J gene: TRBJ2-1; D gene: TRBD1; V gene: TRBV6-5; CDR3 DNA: TGTGCCAGCAGTTACTATGGACAGGGCAGCAATGAGCAGTTCTTC; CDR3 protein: CASSYYGQGSNEQFF
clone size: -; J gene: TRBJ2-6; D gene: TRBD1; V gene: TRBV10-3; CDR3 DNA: TGTGCCATCGGGCAGGGGGCAGTCGCTGGGGCCAACGTCCTGACTTTC; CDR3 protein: CAIGQGAVAGANVLTF
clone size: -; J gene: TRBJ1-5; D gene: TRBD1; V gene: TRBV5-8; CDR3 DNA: TGTGCCAGCAGACAGGGACAGGGCTATCAGCCCCAGCATTTT; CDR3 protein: CASRQGQGYQPQHF
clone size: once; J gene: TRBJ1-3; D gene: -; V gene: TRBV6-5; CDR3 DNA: TGTGCCAGCAAGCAGCGGAGTGGGTGGAACACCATATATTTT; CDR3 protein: CASKQRSGWNTIYF
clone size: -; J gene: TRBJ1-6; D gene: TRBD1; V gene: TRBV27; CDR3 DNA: TGTGCCAGCAGTCTCAGACAGGGAAGATCACCCCTCCACTTT; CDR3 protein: CASSLRQGRSPLHF
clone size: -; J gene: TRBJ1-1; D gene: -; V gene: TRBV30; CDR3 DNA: TGTGCCTGGAAACCTTGGGGAGGGGCGCATGAAGCTTTCTTT; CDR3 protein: CAWKPWGGAHEAFF
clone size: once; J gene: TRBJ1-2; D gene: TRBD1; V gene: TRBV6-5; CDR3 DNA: TGTGCCAGCAGAACAGGGGGCCGCGGTGGCTACACCTTC; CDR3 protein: CASRTGGRGGYTF
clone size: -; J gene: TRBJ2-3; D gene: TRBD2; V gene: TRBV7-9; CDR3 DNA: TGTGCCAGCAGCTTAGGACTAGCGGGGGCCACCAGCACAGATACGCAGTATTTT; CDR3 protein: CASSLGLAGATSTDTQYF
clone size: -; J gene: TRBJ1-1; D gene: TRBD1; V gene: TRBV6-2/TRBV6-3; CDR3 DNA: TGTGCCAGCAGTTCCCCGGGACAGGCGAACACTGAAGCTTTCTTT; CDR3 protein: CASSSPGQANTEAFF
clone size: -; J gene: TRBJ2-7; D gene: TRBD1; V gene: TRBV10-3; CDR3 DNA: TGTGCCATCTACGACAGGGGGGCCCTCTCCTACGAGCAGTACTTC; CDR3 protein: CAIYDRGALSYEQYF
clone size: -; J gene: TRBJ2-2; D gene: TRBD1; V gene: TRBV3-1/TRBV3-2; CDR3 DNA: TGTGCCAGCAGCCAGGGCTTAGACAGGGTGAGGAACACCGGGGAGCTGTTTTTT; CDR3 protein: CASSQGLDRVRNTGELFF
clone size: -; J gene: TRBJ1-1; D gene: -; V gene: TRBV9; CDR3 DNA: TGTGCCAGCAGCGTGGACAGGAACACTGAAGCTTTCTTT; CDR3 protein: CASSVDRNTEAFF
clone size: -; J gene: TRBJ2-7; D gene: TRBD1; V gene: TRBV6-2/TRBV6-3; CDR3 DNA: TGTGCCAGCAGTTACACAGGGGGTAGGAACGAGCAGTACTTC; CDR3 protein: CASSYTGGRNEQYF
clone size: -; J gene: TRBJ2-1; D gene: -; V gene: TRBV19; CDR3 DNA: TGTGCCAGTACCCTTACGGGGTCCTACAATGAGCAGTTCTTC; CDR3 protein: CASTLTGSYNEQFF
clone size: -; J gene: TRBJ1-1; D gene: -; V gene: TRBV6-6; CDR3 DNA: TGTGCCAGCAGTGATCAGGGTTCCGAAGCTTTCTTT; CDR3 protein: CASSDQGSEAFF
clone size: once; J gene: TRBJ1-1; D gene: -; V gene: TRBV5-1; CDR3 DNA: TGCGCCAGCATCCCTTCAGGGAACACTGAAGCTTTCTTT; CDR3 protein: CASIPSGNTEAFF
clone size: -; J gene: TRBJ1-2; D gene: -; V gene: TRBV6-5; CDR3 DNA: TGTGCCAGCAGCAACGACGGAGCTTTCTATGGCTACACCTTC; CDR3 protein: CASSNDGAFYGYTF
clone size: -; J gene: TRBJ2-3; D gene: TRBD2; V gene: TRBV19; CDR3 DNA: TGTGCCAGTAGTATAGAAGGTAGCGGGGGCACAGATACGCAGTATTTT; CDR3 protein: CASSIEGSGGTDTQYF
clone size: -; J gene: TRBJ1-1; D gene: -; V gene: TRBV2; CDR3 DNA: TGTGCCACCTATCGGGGTGAAGCTTTCTTT; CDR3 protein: CATYRGEAFF
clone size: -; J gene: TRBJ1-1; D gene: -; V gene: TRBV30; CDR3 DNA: TGTGCCTGGAGTGTAGGGGCGGGGTTGACCACTGAAGCTTTCTTT; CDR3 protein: CAWSVGAGLTTEAFF
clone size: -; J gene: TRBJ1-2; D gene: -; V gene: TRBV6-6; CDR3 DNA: TGTGCCAGCAGGAGAGCGGCAGAGGATGGCTACACCTTC; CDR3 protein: CASRRAAEDGYTF
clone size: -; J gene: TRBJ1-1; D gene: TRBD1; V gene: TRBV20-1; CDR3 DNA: TGCAGTGCTAGTAATGCAGGGGGCCACACTGAAGCTTTCTTT; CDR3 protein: CSASNAGGHTEAFF
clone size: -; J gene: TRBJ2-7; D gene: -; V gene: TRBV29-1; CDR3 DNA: TGCAGCGCTCAAGGAGGGTCCTCTTCCGAAGAGTACGAGCAGTACTTC; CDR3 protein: CSAQGGSSSEEYEQYF
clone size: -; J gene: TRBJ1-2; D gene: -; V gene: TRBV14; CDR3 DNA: TGTGCCAGCAGCCAAGGGGGGGGCTATGGCTACACCTTC; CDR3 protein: CASSQGGGYGYTF
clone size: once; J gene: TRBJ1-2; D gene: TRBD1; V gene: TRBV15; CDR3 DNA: TGTGCCACCAGCAGAGCCGGGACAGGGGTCAACTATGGCTACACCTTC; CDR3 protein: CATSRAGTGVNYGYTF
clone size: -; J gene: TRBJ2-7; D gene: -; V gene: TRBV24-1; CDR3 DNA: TGTGCCACCAGTGACTCCTCCGAGGGGGACTCCTACGAGCAGTACTTC; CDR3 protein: CATSDSSEGDSYEQYF